This paragraph covers one TCR beta chain sequence. Its antigen remains unidentified. CDR1 and CDR2 (germline): SGHAT, FQNNGV. With 3 bases clipped from V and 6 bases from J, the junction kept 6 bases outside the gene matches. CDR3 size: 14 residues. This entry belongs to a study of identical twins. Findings and caveats of the study: For out-of-frame beta sequences, excess twin sharing was weaker. Models, which agreed with sharing between unrelated individuals, nonetheless underestimated the out-of-frame TCR alpha sharing seen in monozygotic twins. Twin-shared out-of-frame alpha sequences were enriched for low generation probability.

TCRdb re-called the 5' RACE reads with MiXCR, one entry per CDR3 protein. Of 300,000 to 400,000 distinct CDR3 sequences in the sample, around 12% were seen once. The sample also formed part of further work on yellow fever vaccine responses in identical twins. That paper states: Twins reportedly appeared to share part of their vaccine T cell response while keeping part individual.

The J gene is TRBJ2-7, the V gene TRBV11-2; 9 bases line up with TRBD1. Sequenced: CD8+ T cells sorted from blood. The receptor's source is a woman aged 18-30 years in good health. As DNA, the CDR3 is TGTGCCAGCAGCTTGGGGACAGGGCTTCCCGAGCAGTACTTC. Translated: CASSLGTGLPEQYF.